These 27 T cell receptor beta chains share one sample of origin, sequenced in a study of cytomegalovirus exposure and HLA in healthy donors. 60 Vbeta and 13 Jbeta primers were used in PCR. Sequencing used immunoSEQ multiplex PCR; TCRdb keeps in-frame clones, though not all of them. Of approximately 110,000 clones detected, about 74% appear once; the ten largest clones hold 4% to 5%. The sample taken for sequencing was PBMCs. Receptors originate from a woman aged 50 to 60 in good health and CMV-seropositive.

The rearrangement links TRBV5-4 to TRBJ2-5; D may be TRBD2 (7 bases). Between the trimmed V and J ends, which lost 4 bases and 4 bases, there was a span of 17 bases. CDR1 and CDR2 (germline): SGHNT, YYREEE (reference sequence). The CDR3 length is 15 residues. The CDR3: CASSVGWGGAETQYF. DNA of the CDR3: TGTGCCAGCAGCGTGGGATGGGGGGGCGCAGAGACCCAGTACTTC. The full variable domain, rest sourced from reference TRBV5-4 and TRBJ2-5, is ETGVTQSPTHLIKTRGQQVTLRCSSQSGHNTVSWYQQALGQGPQFIFQYYREEENGRGNFPPRFSGLQFPNYSSELNVNALELDDSALYLCASSVGWGGAETQYFGPGTRLLVL.

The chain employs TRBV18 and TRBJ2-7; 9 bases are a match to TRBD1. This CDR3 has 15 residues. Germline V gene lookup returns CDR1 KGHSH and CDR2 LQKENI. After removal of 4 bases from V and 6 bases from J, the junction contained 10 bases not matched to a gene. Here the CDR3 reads CASSLSWTGDGEQYF. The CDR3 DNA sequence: TGTGCCAGCTCACTTTCTTGGACAGGGGATGGCGAGCAGTACTTC. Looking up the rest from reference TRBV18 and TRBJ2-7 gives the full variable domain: NAGVMQNPRHLVRRRGQEARLRCSPMKGHSHVYWYRQLPEEGLKFMVYLQKENIIDESGMPKERFSAEFPKEGPSILRIQQVVRGDSAAYFCASSLSWTGDGEQYFGPGTRLTVT.

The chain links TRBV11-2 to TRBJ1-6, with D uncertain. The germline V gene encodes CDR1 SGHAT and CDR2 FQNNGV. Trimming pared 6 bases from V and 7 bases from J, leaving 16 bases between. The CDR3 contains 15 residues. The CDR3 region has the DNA TGTGCCAGCAGAGACCGGGGTCTGGGAAATTCACCCCTCCACTTT. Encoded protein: CASRDRGLGNSPLHF. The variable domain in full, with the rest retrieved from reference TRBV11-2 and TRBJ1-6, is EAGVAQSPRYKIIEKRQSVAFWCNPISGHATLYWYQQILGQGPKLLIQFQNNGVVDDSQLPKDRFSAERLKGVDSTLKIQPAKLEDSAVYLCASRDRGLGNSPLHFGNGTRLTVT.

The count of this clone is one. The CDR3 protein is CASSFYTGTDTQYF. CDR3 coding DNA: TGTGCCAGCAGTTTTTATACAGGGACAGATACGCAGTATTTT. This chain connects TRBV27 to TRBJ2-3; D may be TRBD1 (6 bases). Germline lookup yields CDR1 MNHEY and CDR2 SMNVEV (reference sequence). V gave up 3 bases and J gave up 3 bases, with 10 bases separating them. CDR3 size: 14 residues.

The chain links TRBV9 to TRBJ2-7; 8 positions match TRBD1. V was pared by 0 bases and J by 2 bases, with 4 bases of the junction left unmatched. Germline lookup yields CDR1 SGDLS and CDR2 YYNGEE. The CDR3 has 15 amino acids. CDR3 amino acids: CASSVAGGDAYEQYF. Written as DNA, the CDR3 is TGTGCCAGCAGCGTAGCAGGGGGCGACGCCTACGAGCAGTACTTC.

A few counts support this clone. The CDR3 sequence: CASSLTGMDGYTF. CDR3 sequence (DNA): TGTGCCAGCAGTCTAACAGGGATGGATGGCTACACCTTC. The chain couples TRBV25-1 to TRBJ1-2, with D possibly matching TRBD1 (6 bases). Germline CDR1 MGHDK, CDR2 SYGVNS. This CDR3 has 13 amino acids. V lost 5 bases and J 6 bases, leaving 13 bases between the germline ends.

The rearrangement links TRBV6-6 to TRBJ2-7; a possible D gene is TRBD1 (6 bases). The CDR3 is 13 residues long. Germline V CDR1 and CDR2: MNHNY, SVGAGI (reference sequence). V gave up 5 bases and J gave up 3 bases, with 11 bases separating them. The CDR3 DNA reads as TGTGCCAGCAGTCAAACGACAGGCTACGAGCAGTACTTC. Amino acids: CASSQTTGYEQYF.

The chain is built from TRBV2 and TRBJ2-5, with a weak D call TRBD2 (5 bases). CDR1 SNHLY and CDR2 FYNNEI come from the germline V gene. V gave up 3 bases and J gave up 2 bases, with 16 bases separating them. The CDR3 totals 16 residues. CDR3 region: CASSERVRPEQETQYF. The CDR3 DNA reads TGTGCCAGCAGTGAGAGGGTGAGGCCAGAACAAGAGACCCAGTACTTC.

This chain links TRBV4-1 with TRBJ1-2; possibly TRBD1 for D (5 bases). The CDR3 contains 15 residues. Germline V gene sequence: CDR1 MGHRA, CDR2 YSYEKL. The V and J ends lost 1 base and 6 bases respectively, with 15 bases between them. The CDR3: CASSQVRAGGDGYTF. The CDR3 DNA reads TGCGCCAGCAGCCAAGTGAGGGCGGGGGGGGATGGCTACACCTTC.

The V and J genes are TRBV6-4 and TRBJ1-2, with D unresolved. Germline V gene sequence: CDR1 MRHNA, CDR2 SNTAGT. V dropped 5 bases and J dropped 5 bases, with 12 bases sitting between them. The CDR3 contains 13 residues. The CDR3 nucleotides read TGTGCCAGCAGTCCCGGGTTTCTGTATGGCTACACCTTC. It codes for CASSPGFLYGYTF.

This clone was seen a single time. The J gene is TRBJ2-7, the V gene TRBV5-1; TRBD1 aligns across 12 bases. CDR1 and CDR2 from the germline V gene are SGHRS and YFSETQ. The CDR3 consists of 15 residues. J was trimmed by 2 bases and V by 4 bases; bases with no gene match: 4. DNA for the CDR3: TGCGCCAGCAGCCCGGGGACAGGGGGCCCCTACGAGCAGTACTTC. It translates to CASSPGTGGPYEQYF.

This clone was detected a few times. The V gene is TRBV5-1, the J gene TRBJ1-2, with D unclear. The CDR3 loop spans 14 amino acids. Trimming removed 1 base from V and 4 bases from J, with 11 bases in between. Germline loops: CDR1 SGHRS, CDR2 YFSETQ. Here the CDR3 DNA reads TGCGCCAGCAGCTTGTCTTTAGGGAGCTATGGCTACACCTTC. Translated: CASSLSLGSYGYTF.

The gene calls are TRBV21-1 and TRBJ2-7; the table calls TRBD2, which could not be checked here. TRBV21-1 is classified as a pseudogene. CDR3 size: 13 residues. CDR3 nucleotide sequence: TGTGCCAGCAGCAAGGTGGGGGGGTACGAGCAGTACTTC. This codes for CASSKVGGYEQYF.

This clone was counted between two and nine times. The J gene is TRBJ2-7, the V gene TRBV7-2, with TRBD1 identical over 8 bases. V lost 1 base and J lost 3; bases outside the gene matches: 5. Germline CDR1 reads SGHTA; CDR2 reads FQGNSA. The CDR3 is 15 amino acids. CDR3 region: CASSLDRGSFYEQYF. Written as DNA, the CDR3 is TGTGCCAGCAGCTTAGACAGGGGGAGTTTCTACGAGCAGTACTTC.

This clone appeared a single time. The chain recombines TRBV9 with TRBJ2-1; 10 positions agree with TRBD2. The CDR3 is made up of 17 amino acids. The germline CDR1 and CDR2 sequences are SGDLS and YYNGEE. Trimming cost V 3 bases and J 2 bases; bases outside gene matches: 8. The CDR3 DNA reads TGTGCCAGCAGCGGTGCTAGCGGGGGTGCCACCTACAATGAGCAGTTCTTC. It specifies CASSGASGGATYNEQFF.

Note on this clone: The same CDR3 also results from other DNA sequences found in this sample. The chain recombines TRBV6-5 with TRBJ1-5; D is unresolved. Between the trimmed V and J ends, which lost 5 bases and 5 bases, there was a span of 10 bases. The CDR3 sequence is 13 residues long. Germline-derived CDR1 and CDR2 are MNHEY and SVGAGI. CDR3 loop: CASSPRRYQPQHF. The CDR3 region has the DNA TGTGCCAGCAGTCCACGGAGGTATCAGCCCCAGCATTTT.

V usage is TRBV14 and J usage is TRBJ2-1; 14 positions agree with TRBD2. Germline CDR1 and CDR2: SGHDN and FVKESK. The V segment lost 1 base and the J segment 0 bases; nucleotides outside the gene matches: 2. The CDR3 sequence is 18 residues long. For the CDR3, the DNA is TGTGCCAGCAGCCAAGGACTAGCGGGGGGGATCTCCTACAATGAGCAGTTCTTC. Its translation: CASSQGLAGGISYNEQFF.

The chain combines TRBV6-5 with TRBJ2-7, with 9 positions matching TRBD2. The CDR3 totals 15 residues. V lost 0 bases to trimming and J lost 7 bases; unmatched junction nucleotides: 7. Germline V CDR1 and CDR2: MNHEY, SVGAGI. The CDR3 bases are TGTGCCAGCAGTTACTCGATCGGGCGGGGGGGGGAGCAGTACTTC. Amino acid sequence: CASSYSIGRGGEQYF.

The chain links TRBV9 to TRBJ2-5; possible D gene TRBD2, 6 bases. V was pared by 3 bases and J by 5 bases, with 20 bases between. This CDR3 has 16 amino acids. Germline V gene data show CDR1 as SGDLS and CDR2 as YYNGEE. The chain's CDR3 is CASSAIRGGAGETQYF. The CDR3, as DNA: TGTGCCAGCAGCGCCATCCGCGGCGGGGCAGGGGAGACCCAGTACTTC.

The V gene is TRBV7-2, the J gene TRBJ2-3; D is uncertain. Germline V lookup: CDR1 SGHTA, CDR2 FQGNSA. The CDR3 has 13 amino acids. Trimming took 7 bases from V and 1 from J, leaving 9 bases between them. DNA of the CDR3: TGTGCCAGCACCCGAGCCGGCACAGATACGCAGTATTTT. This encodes CASTRAGTDTQYF.

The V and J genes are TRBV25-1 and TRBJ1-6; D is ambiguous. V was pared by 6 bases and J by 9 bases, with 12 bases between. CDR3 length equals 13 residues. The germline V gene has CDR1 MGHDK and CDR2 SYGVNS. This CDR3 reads CASSRDGISPLHF. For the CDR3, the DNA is TGTGCCAGCAGCCGAGACGGGATTTCACCCCTCCACTTT. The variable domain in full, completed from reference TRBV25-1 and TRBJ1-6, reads EADIYQTPRYLVIGTGKKITLECSQTMGHDKMYWYQQDPGMELHLIHYSYGVNSTEKGDLSSESTVSRIRTEHFPLTLESARPSHTSQYLCASSRDGISPLHFGNGTRLTVT.

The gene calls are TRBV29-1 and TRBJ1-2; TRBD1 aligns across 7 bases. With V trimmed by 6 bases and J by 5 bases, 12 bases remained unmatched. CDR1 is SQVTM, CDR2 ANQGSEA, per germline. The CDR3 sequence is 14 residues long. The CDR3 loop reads CSVDPGQKAYGYTF. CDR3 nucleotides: TGCAGCGTCGACCCGGGACAGAAAGCATATGGCTACACCTTC.

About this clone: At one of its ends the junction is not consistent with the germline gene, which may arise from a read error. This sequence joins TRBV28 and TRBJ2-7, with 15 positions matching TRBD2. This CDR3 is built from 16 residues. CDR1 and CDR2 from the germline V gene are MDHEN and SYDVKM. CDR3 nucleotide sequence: TGTACCAGCAGGCCGGGACTAGCGGGGGGCGCCTACGAGCAGTACTTC. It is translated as CTSRPGLAGGAYEQYF.

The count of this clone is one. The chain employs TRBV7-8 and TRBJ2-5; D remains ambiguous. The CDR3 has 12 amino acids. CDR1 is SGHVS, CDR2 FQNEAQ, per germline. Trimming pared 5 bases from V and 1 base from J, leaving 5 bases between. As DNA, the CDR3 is TGTGCCAGCAGCCCCTCCCAAGAGACCCAGTACTTC. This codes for CASSPSQETQYF.

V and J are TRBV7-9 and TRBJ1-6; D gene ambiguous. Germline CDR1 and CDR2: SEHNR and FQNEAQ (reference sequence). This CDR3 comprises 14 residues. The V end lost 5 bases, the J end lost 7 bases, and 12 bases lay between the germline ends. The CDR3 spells CASSQMAGNSPLHF. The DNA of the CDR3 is TGTGCCAGCAGCCAGATGGCGGGAAATTCACCCCTCCACTTT.

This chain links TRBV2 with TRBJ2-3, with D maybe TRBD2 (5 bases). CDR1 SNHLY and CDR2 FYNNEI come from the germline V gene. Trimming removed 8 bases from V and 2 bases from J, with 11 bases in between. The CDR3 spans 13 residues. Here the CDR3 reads CASGTRFTDTQYF. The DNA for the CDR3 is TGTGCCAGCGGTACTAGATTCACAGATACGCAGTATTTT.

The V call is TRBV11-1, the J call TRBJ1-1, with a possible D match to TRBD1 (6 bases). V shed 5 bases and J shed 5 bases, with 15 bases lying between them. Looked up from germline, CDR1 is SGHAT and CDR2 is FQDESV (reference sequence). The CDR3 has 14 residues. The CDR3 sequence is CASSIQGFATEAFF. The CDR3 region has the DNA TGTGCCAGCAGCATACAGGGTTTTGCAACTGAAGCTTTCTTT.